This T cell receptor (beta chain) was retrieved from a study of blood T cell repertoires in COVID-19. Study-level information: Samples of COVID-19 (acute and convalescent) were obtained from the United States, Italy and Spain. PBMCs, B-cell-depleted T cells, or T cells provided the cDNA or gDNA that made up the material.

Original handling: Amplification of reference gene primers was used by the study to estimate nucleated cell counts. Assay used: immunoSEQ multiplex PCR; TCRdb lists only in-frame clones, some missing. V and J calls and clone size are as listed in that table; D and trimming were resolved from the DNA. The profile shows hundreds of thousands of clones, less than 85% of them singletons. Everyone who took part was about 18 to 90 years old, and they came from about two dozen US areas. The germline V gene has CDR1 MNHEY and CDR2 SMNVEV (reference sequence). CDR3 size: 14 residues. J gave up 4 bases and V 2 bases, and 2 bases lay outside the gene matches.

This receptor was identified in a man aged 35-49 years who had recovered from COVID-19. The genes are TRBV27 and TRBJ2-1, with TRBD2 identical over 7 bases. Sequenced input: PBMCs or T cells enriched from blood (not recorded which). CDR3 DNA sequence: TGTGCCAGCAGTTTACGGGAGGCTTACAATGAGCAGTTCTTC. It translates to CASSLREAYNEQFF.